This T cell receptor (beta chain) was identified during a study of cytomegalovirus exposure and HLA in healthy donors. This CDR3 is built from 15 residues. Germline values: CDR1 MDHEN, CDR2 SYDVKM. V lost 5 bases, J lost 2 bases, and 4 bases stayed unmatched. Findings of the study overall: Earlier results showed most TCR beta V segments being productive about 90% or about 30% of the time. What TCR beta sequences reportedly achieved was accurate prediction of HLA-A and HLA-B alleles in most subjects. Highly shared variants forming one cluster were likely a sequencing artifact. A later analysis linked a missense variant in DCLRE1C to the trimming of TCR beta V and J genes.

A multiplex PCR was run with 60 Vbeta primers and 13 Jbeta primers. TCRdb's copy holds only in-frame clones and misses some; the assay was immunoSEQ multiplex PCR. The sample holds about 220,000 clones, 76% seen once. To note about this clone: Its antigen is unidentified.

This TCR came from a man aged 18 to 35 in good health and CMV-seronegative. Sample: PBMCs. The chain employs TRBV28 and TRBJ1-3, with 9 bases fitting TRBD1. The chain's CDR3 is CASSHGQGTGNTIYF. CDR3 in DNA: TGTGCCAGCAGTCACGGACAGGGGACTGGAAACACCATATATTTT.